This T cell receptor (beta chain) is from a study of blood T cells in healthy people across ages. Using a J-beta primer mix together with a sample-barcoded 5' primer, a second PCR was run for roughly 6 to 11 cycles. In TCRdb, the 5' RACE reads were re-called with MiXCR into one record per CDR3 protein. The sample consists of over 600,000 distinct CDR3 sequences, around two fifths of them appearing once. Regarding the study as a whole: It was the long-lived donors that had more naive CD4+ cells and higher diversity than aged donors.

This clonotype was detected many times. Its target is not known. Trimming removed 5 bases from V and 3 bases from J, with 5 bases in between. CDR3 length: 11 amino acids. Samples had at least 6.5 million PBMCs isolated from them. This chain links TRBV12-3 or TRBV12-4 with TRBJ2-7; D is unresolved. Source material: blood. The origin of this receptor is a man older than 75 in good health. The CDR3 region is CASSDIYEQYF. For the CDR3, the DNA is TGTGCCAGCAGTGACATCTACGAGCAGTACTTC.